These T cell receptor beta chains were read from a single sample in a study of blood T cell repertoires in COVID-19. TCRdb's copy holds only in-frame clones and misses some; the assay was immunoSEQ multiplex PCR. The top ten hold approximately 8% of the sample, which has 200,000 to 250,000 clones, 84% seen once. Specimen: peripheral blood. The source is a woman of 80 years or more with COVID-19, enrolled during active disease. Both conserved end residues are part of each CDR3. D genes are given only for firm matches. Clone size appears in some rows only: once, few, many, or a class for an expanded clone.

v_call	clone_size	d_call	j_call	cdr3_aa	cdr3_nt
TRBV18	NA	NA	TRBJ2-1	CASSGQGLRNEQFF	TGTGCCAGCTCTGGGCAGGGGCTTCGCAATGAGCAGTTCTTC
TRBV12-5	NA	NA	TRBJ2-7	CASAGLLSPYEQYF	TGTGCTAGTGCGGGACTCCTGAGCCCTTACGAGCAGTACTTC
TRBV5-6	NA	TRBD1	TRBJ1-6	CASTGTAGSPLHF	TGTGCCAGCACCGGGACAGCCGGTTCACCCCTCCACTTT
TRBV7-9	few	TRBD1	TRBJ2-7	CASSLGQGLSGYEQYF	TGTGCCAGCAGCTTGGGACAGGGATTAAGCGGCTACGAGCAGTACTTC
TRBV7-9	NA	NA	TRBJ2-7	CASSLVGVEQYF	TGTGCCAGCAGCTTAGTCGGGGTCGAGCAGTACTTC
TRBV30	NA	NA	TRBJ1-1	CAWIRWGDPNTEAFF	TGTGCCTGGATTCGGTGGGGGGACCCGAACACTGAAGCTTTCTTT
TRBV5-1	NA	TRBD1	TRBJ1-1	CASSAGQGGTEAFF	TGCGCCAGCAGCGCTGGACAGGGGGGCACTGAAGCTTTCTTT
TRBV19	few	TRBD1	TRBJ1-1	CASSIPGTGDTEAFF	TGTGCCAGTAGTATACCCGGGACAGGGGACACTGAAGCTTTCTTT
TRBV5-4	NA	NA	TRBJ1-3	CASSLGGGPGNTIYF	TGTGCCAGCAGCTTGGGAGGAGGACCTGGAAACACCATATATTTT
TRBV2	NA	TRBD1	TRBJ2-7	CASSPTGVEQYF	TGTGCCAGCAGTCCCACAGGGGTCGAGCAGTACTTC
TRBV28	NA	NA	TRBJ1-6	CASSLDSPLHF	TGTGCCAGCAGTCTTGATTCACCCCTCCACTTT
TRBV7-9	NA	NA	TRBJ1-3	CASSLTTGGNTIYF	TGTGCCAGCAGCTTAACGACGGGGGGAAACACCATATATTTT
TRBV6-5	NA	NA	TRBJ2-2	CASTPRENTGELFF	TGTGCCAGCACTCCCCGGGAGAACACCGGGGAGCTGTTTTTT
TRBV6-5	NA	TRBD1	TRBJ1-2	CASRTTGAGRGGYTF	TGTGCCAGCAGAACTACAGGGGCCGGACGAGGGGGCTACACCTTC
TRBV3-1/TRBV3-2	NA	NA	TRBJ1-2	CASAQNEVFGYTF	TGTGCCAGCGCCCAGAATGAGGTCTTTGGCTACACCTTC
TRBV5-1	NA	TRBD2	TRBJ2-1	CASTPRPGGGYEQFF	TGCGCCAGCACCCCACGGCCGGGGGGGGGATATGAGCAGTTCTTC
TRBV11-2	once	NA	TRBJ2-3	CASSPWGTSTDTQYF	TGTGCCAGCAGCCCATGGGGGACTAGCACAGATACGCAGTATTTT
TRBV3-1/TRBV3-2	NA	NA	TRBJ1-2	CASSQDGAGSDGYTF	TGTGCCAGCAGCCAAGACGGTGCAGGGTCGGATGGCTACACCTTC
TRBV7-9	NA	NA	TRBJ1-1	CASSQAGVDTEAFF	TGTGCCAGCAGCCAAGCAGGGGTGGACACTGAAGCTTTCTTT
TRBV5-5	once	NA	TRBJ1-2	CASSSVQGINYGYTF	TGTGCCAGCAGCTCGGTGCAGGGGATAAACTATGGCTACACCTTC
TRBV29-1	NA	TRBD2	TRBJ2-1	CSAPRLAGSYNEQFF	TGCAGCGCCCCGCGACTAGCGGGATCGTACAATGAGCAGTTCTTC
TRBV9	NA	TRBD1	TRBJ1-3	CASSPGQGAGNTIYF	TGTGCCAGCAGCCCCGGACAGGGCGCTGGAAACACCATATATTTT
TRBV6-5	NA	NA	TRBJ2-5	CASGGNQETQYF	TGTGCCAGCGGCGGGAACCAAGAGACCCAGTACTTC
TRBV29-1	NA	NA	TRBJ1-5	CSVRTEGQPQHF	TGCAGCGTCCGGACAGAGGGTCAGCCCCAGCATTTT
TRBV2	NA	NA	TRBJ2-5	CASCRVLDPSEYF	TGTGCCAGCTGCCGGGTCTTGGATCCGTCGGAGTACTTC
TRBV6-5	NA	TRBD1	TRBJ2-5	CASSNPGTGTETQYF	TGTGCCAGCAGTAACCCCGGGACAGGGACAGAGACCCAGTACTTC
TRBV20-1	NA	NA	TRBJ2-3	CSASKSSDTQYF	TGCAGTGCTAGTAAATCCTCAGATACGCAGTATTTT
TRBV7-6	NA	NA	TRBJ1-2	CASSSYGIRRTFYGYTF	TGTGCCAGCAGCTCCTATGGCATCCGGAGAACCTTCTATGGCTACACCTTC
TRBV6-6	NA	TRBD2	TRBJ2-7	CASLRPGGPYEQYF	TGTGCCAGTCTTAGACCGGGGGGGCCCTACGAGCAGTACTTC
TRBV18	NA	NA	TRBJ2-3	CASSTGITDTQYF	TGTGCCAGCTCAACAGGGATCACAGATACGCAGTATTTT
TRBV18	NA	NA	TRBJ1-1	CAGGTGLPNTEAFF	TGTGCCGGGGGGACCGGGTTACCGAACACTGAAGCTTTCTTT
TRBV5-1	NA	TRBD2	TRBJ2-7	CASSLGGGTAEQYF	TGCGCCAGCAGCTTGGGGGGGGGAACCGCCGAGCAGTACTTC
TRBV7-8	NA	TRBD1	TRBJ2-1	CASSHGTGAYNEQFF	TGTGCCAGCAGCCACGGGACAGGAGCCTACAATGAGCAGTTCTTC
TRBV10-3	NA	TRBD2	TRBJ2-5	CAIRDGTRAQETQYF	TGTGCCATCAGGGACGGGACTAGGGCCCAAGAGACCCAGTACTTC
TRBV9	NA	TRBD2	TRBJ2-5	CASSPSGGGETQYF	TGTGCCAGCAGCCCCTCGGGAGGGGGAGAGACCCAGTACTTC
TRBV5-1	many	TRBD2	TRBJ2-7	CASSSGTSGRAFLDEQYF	TGCGCCAGCAGCTCCGGGACTAGCGGGAGGGCCTTCCTAGACGAGCAGTACTTC
TRBV18	NA	NA	TRBJ1-2	CASSPSSGAGYTF	TGTGCCAGCTCACCATCATCTGGAGCTGGCTACACCTTC
TRBV5-4	NA	TRBD2	TRBJ2-1	CASSPKRLAGDNEQFF	TGTGCCAGCAGCCCTAAAAGGCTAGCGGGGGACAATGAGCAGTTCTTC
TRBV7-3	NA	NA	TRBJ1-2	CASSPGQGPSYGYTF	TGTGCCAGCAGCCCAGGCCAGGGGCCAAGCTATGGCTACACCTTC
TRBV20-1	once	NA	TRBJ1-5	CSASQGSGQPQHF	TGCAGTGCTAGTCAGGGATCAGGGCAGCCCCAGCATTTT
TRBV2	NA	NA	TRBJ2-5	CASRLQETQYF	TGTGCCAGCAGACTACAAGAGACCCAGTACTTC
TRBV5-4	NA	TRBD1	TRBJ2-7	CASSLDGQGAYEQYF	TGTGCCAGCAGCTTGGACGGACAGGGGGCTTATGAGCAGTACTTC
TRBV2	NA	TRBD2	TRBJ2-3	CASRREGLKADTQYF	TGTGCCAGCAGGCGGGAGGGCCTGAAGGCAGATACGCAGTATTTT
TRBV2	NA	TRBD2	TRBJ2-5	CASRRLAARETQYF	TGTGCCAGCAGAAGACTAGCGGCGAGGGAGACCCAGTACTTC
TRBV19	NA	NA	TRBJ2-1	CASSIYGHRGTNEQFF	TGTGCCAGTAGTATTTACGGACACCGCGGAACCAATGAGCAGTTCTTC
TRBV5-1	NA	TRBD1	TRBJ1-1	CASSPRTGHGEAFF	TGCGCCAGCAGCCCCAGGACAGGTCACGGTGAAGCTTTCTTT
TRBV7-3	once	TRBD1	TRBJ2-1	CASSLGTGAREQFF	TGTGCCAGCAGCTTAGGGACAGGGGCCCGCGAGCAGTTCTTC
TRBV18	NA	TRBD2	TRBJ2-1	CASSPQAGGTGEQFF	TGTGCCAGCTCACCACAAGCGGGAGGCACGGGTGAGCAGTTCTTC
TRBV3-1/TRBV3-2	NA	TRBD1	TRBJ1-3	CASSHGDREGNTIYF	TGTGCCAGCAGCCACGGGGACAGGGAAGGGAACACCATATATTTT
TRBV27	NA	NA	TRBJ1-2	CASGGRDFRGYGYTF	TGTGCCAGCGGAGGCCGGGACTTCAGAGGCTATGGCTACACCTTC
TRBV5-1	NA	NA	TRBJ1-6	CASSLGVRGDSPLHF	TGCGCCAGCAGCTTGGGGGTTAGGGGCGATTCACCCCTCCACTTT
TRBV2	NA	TRBD2	TRBJ2-1	CASSESGNLVEQFF	TGTGCCAGCAGTGAAAGCGGGAATCTGGTTGAGCAGTTCTTC
TRBV2	NA	NA	TRBJ2-7	CASSERQTYEQYF	TGTGCCAGCAGTGAACGCCAGACCTACGAGCAGTACTTC
TRBV6-5	NA	TRBD1	TRBJ1-4	CASIQGDRGSKLFF	TGCGCCAGCATCCAGGGGGACAGGGGGTCGAAACTGTTTTTT